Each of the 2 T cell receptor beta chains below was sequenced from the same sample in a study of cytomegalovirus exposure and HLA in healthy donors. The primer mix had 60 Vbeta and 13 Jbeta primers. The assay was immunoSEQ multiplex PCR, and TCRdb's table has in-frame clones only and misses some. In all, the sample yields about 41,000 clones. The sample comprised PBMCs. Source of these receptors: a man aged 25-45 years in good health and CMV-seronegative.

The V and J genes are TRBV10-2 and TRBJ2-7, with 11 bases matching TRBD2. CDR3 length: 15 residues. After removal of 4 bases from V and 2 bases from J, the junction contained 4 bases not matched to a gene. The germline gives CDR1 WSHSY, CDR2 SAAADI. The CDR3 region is CASSAPTSGAYEQYF. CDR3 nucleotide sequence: TGCGCCAGCAGTGCACCGACTAGCGGGGCCTACGAGCAGTACTTC.

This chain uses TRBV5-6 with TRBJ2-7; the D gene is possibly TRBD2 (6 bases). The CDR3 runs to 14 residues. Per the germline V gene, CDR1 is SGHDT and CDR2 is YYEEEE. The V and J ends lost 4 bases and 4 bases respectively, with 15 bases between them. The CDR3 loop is CASSPGGRNYEQYF. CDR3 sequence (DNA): TGTGCCAGCAGCCCCGGGGGTCGGAATTACGAGCAGTACTTC. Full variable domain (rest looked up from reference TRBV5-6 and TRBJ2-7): DAGVTQSPTHLIKTRGQQVTLRCSPKSGHDTVSWYQQALGQGPQFIFQYYEEEERQRGNFPDRFSGHQFPNYSSELNVNALLLGDSALYLCASSPGGRNYEQYFGPGTRLTVT.